The 17 T cell receptor beta chains below were found in one sample sequenced in a study of STAT3 mutations in large granular lymphocyte leukemia. Notes on the study in general: At least one immunodominant TCR beta clonotype appeared in every T-cell large granular lymphocyte leukemia patient.

Profiling relied on immunoSEQ multiplex PCR, and the TCRdb table lists in-frame clones only, not all of them. The sample includes about 12,000 clones, about 78% seen only once; the top ten take 47%. These receptors' antigens are unknown. The specimen sequenced was peripheral blood mononuclear cells. The receptors stem from a man aged 55 to 70 with T-cell large granular lymphocyte leukemia. Some clones in this sample may be carry-over from other donors' samples.

The chain is built from TRBV12-5 and TRBJ2-3, with TRBD2 matching 10 bases. Per the germline V gene, CDR1 is LGHNT and CDR2 is FRNRAP. Trimming removed 5 bases from V and 2 bases from J; junction bases left unmatched: 4. This CDR3 contains 15 residues. Written as DNA, the CDR3 is TGTGCTAGTGGTACCGGGACTAGCGCCACAGATACGCAGTATTTT. It specifies CASGTGTSATDTQYF.

DNA for the CDR3: TGCGCCAGCAGCCCACCGGAACAGATGAACACTGAAGCTTTCTTT. Its translation: CASSPPEQMNTEAFF. V gene TRBV4-1 combines with J gene TRBJ1-1; unclear D gene. CDR3 length: 15 residues. Germline lookup yields CDR1 MGHRA and CDR2 YSYEKL. V dropped 4 bases and J dropped 0 bases, with 12 bases sitting between them.

The rearrangement links TRBV12-5 to TRBJ1-2; 7 positions agree with TRBD1. The CDR3 spans 14 residues. Germline CDR1 reads LGHNT; CDR2 reads FRNRAP. Losses at the gene ends were 3 bases for V and 8 bases for J; bases not matched to a gene: 9. The CDR3 DNA is TGTGCTAGTGGTTTCGGGAGTCAGGGACAGGGCTACACCTTC. It yields the protein CASGFGSQGQGYTF.

The rearrangement links TRBV7-9 to TRBJ1-1; TRBD1 is a possible D gene (5 bases). With 5 bases removed from V and 4 bases from J, the gap between germline ends came to 14 bases. The CDR3 is 14 residues long. Looked up from germline, CDR1 is SEHNR and CDR2 is FQNEAQ (reference sequence). DNA of the CDR3: TGTGCCAGCAGCCAGAACCGGGGGAGCACTGAAGCTTTCTTT. Translating it yields CASSQNRGSTEAFF.

The sample holds a few counts of this clone. The gene calls are TRBV30 and TRBJ2-7; 9 bases fit TRBD2. With V trimmed by 0 bases and J by 4 bases, 4 bases remained unmatched. CDR1 is GTSNPN and CDR2 is SVGIG in the germline V gene (reference sequence). This CDR3 is 14 amino acids long. The CDR3 DNA reads as TGTGCCTGGAGTGTAACTAGCGGGCCGTACGAGCAGTACTTC. This sequence encodes CAWSVTSGPYEQYF.

The J gene is TRBJ1-5, the V gene TRBV2, with D unclear. V gave up 7 bases and J gave up 10 bases, with 17 bases separating them. The CDR3 is made up of 13 amino acids. The germline CDR1 and CDR2 sequences are SNHLY and FYNNEI. In DNA form, the CDR3 reads TGTGCCAGCACGGGTGGGCCTGGCTTACCCCAGCATTTT. Protein sequence: CASTGGPGLPQHF.

This clone was seen just once. The chain joins TRBV15 to TRBJ2-1, with 14 bases that match TRBD2. Losses at the gene ends were 5 bases for V and 13 bases for J; bases not matched to a gene: 13. The germline V gene encodes CDR1 LNHNV and CDR2 YYDKDF (reference sequence). The length of the CDR3 is 16 residues. The CDR3 DNA reads as TGTGCCACCAGCGCGCCCGGGACTAGCGGGAGTAACTTTCAGTTCTTC. Protein sequence: CATSAPGTSGSNFQFF.

The CDR3: CASSPGQRGYTF. The CDR3 nucleotides are TGCGCCAGCAGCCCGGGACAGAGAGGCTACACCTTC. V usage is TRBV5-1 and J usage is TRBJ1-2; 7 bases align to TRBD1. The CDR3 runs 12 residues. CDR1 is SGHRS, CDR2 YFSETQ, per germline. Trimming at V came to 4 bases and at J to 8 bases, leaving 5 bases not matched to a gene. The complete variable domain, with remaining parts taken from reference TRBV5-1 and TRBJ1-2, reads KAGVTQTPRYLIKTRGQQVTLSCSPISGHRSVSWYQQTPGQGLQFLFEYFSETQRNKGNFPGRFSGRQFSNSRSEMNVSTLELGDSALYLCASSPGQRGYTFGSGTRLTVV.

The J gene is TRBJ1-2, the V gene TRBV15; D remains ambiguous. Germline V gene sequence: CDR1 LNHNV, CDR2 YYDKDF (reference sequence). V lost 0 bases to trimming and J lost 2 bases, with 1 base between them. This CDR3 contains 12 residues. CDR3 nucleotides: TGTGCCACCAGCAGAGACAACTATGGCTACACCTTC. Encoded protein: CATSRDNYGYTF.

The chain recombines TRBV18 with TRBJ1-2; 7 nucleotides agree with TRBD1. Losses at the gene ends were 5 bases for V and 3 bases for J; bases not matched to a gene: 3. This CDR3 is 13 amino acids long. Germline CDR1 and CDR2: KGHSH and LQKENI. The CDR3, as DNA: TGTGCCAGCTCAGGAGGGGGCGACTATGGCTACACCTTC. It codes for CASSGGGDYGYTF.

The CDR3 loop is CASSQNQGTNQPQHF. CDR3 nucleotides: TGTGCCAGCAGCCAAAATCAGGGGACGAATCAGCCCCAGCATTTT. The chain combines TRBV27 with TRBJ1-5; TRBD1 might be the D (6 bases). The germline CDR1 and CDR2 sequences are MNHEY and SMNVEV (reference sequence). The CDR3 is made up of 15 amino acids. Trimming pared 6 bases from V and 4 bases from J, leaving 16 bases between.

The J gene is TRBJ1-3, the V gene TRBV5-4; tentative D call: TRBD1 (5 bases). CDR3 length: 15 residues. Germline values: CDR1 SGHNT, CDR2 YYREEE (reference sequence). V was clipped by 3 bases and J by 0 bases, with 10 bases between them. CDR3 coding DNA: TGTGCCAGCAGCTCAGGACATATCTCTGGAAACACCATATATTTT. It encodes CASSSGHISGNTIYF.

The table lists this clone with a few counts. The chain carries TRBV29-1 and TRBJ2-7; D assignment may be TRBD1 or TRBD2 (5 bases each). Trimming left V 7 bases short and J 3 bases short, with 16 bases between. Per the germline V gene, CDR1 is SQVTM and CDR2 is ANQGSEA. The CDR3 length is 13 residues. In nucleotides, the CDR3 is TGCAGCGCGTGGGGGAGTCACCGCTACGAGCAGTACTTC. Translated: CSAWGSHRYEQYF.

The chain is built from TRBV7-8 and TRBJ1-2, with TRBD1 matching over 7 bases. Unmatched junction bases numbered 4, after V lost 7 bases and J lost 2 bases. Looked up from germline, CDR1 is SGHVS and CDR2 is FQNEAQ. The CDR3 runs to 13 residues. In DNA, the CDR3 is TGTGCCAGCAATCCGGGACAGAACTATGGCTACACCTTC. Translation gives CASNPGQNYGYTF.

The J gene is TRBJ2-1, the V gene TRBV6-1; 7 bases match TRBD2. The junction had 5 bases not matched to a gene; V was cut back by 3 bases and J by 3 bases. Looked up from germline, CDR1 is MNHNS and CDR2 is SASEGT. This CDR3 is built from 15 residues. This CDR3 reads CASSEAGAYYNEQFF. In DNA form, the CDR3 reads TGTGCCAGCAGTGAGGCGGGAGCGTACTACAATGAGCAGTTCTTC.

The rearrangement uses TRBV18 and TRBJ2-1; the match to TRBD1 covers 8 bases. With V trimmed by 4 bases and J by 5 bases, 4 bases remained unmatched. Looked up from germline, CDR1 is KGHSH and CDR2 is LQKENI. The CDR3 is 14 amino acids. The CDR3 DNA reads TGTGCCAGCTCACTGGGACAGGATAACAATGAGCAGTTCTTC. It encodes CASSLGQDNNEQFF.

V and J are TRBV5-4 and TRBJ2-7; 8 nucleotides align to TRBD1. Germline V CDR1 and CDR2: SGHNT, YYREEE (reference sequence). Trimming cost V 4 bases and J 0 bases; bases outside gene matches: 6. This CDR3 is 15 amino acids long. CDR3 loop: CASSKGQGSSYEQYF. The CDR3 DNA reads as TGTGCCAGCAGCAAAGGACAGGGAAGCTCCTACGAGCAGTACTTC.